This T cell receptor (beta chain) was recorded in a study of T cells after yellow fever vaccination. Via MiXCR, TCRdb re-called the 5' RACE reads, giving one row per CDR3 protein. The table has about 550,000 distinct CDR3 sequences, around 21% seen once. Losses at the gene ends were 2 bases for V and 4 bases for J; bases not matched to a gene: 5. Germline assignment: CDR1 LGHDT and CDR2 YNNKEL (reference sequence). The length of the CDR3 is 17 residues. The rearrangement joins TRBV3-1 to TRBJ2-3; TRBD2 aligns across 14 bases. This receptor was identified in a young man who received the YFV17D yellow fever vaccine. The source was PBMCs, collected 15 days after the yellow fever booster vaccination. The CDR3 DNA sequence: TGTGCCAGCAGCCAAATGACTAGCGGGAGGGTACCAGATACGCAGTATTTT. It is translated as CASSQMTSGRVPDTQYF.